Reported below is one T cell receptor beta chain. No antigen is known for it. These data are taken from a study of shared clonotypes between healthy human individuals. Study results and caveats: A handful of donors shared around 5.2% of their naive CD4 clonotypes.

The germline gives CDR1 MDHEN, CDR2 SYDVKM. Trimming shortened V by 3 bases and J by 5 bases, and 14 bases separated the two germline ends. This CDR3 contains 14 residues. Produced via immunoSEQ multiplex PCR; TCRdb's table is partial and in-frame only. The top ten hold 0.37% of the sample, which has about 2.5 million clones, around 90% seen once. A split of CD4+ cells into CD45RA+ naive and CD45RA-negative memory subsets was performed. Source material: naive CD4+ T cells from PBMCs. The subset here: CD45RA+ positively selected. The chain employs TRBV28 and TRBJ2-7, with D possibly TRBD1 on 6 matching bases. The source is a man aged 18 to 35 in good health. Some clones in this sample may be carry-over from other donors' samples. CDR3 coding DNA: TGTGCCAGCAGTTTCGACAGGTCTGACGACGAGCAGTACTTC. It translates to CASSFDRSDDEQYF.